This TCR beta chain is drawn from a study of molecular identifiers for immune sequencing clone quantification. Study conclusions and caveats: Effector cells had over 98% of their molecules in clones above 20 RNA copies, while naive cells had under 1%.

TCRdb recomputed calls from the PCR reads with MiXCR, one row per CDR3 protein. The sample carries 490,000 or so distinct CDR3 sequences, 20% to 25% recorded once. Notes on this clonotype: Its antigen remains unknown.

Trimming pared 1 base from V and 0 bases from J, leaving 10 bases between. The V gene's germline CDR1 is SGHAT and CDR2 FQNNGV. There are 16 residues in the CDR3. Preparation of naive CD8 libraries involved roughly 19,000 to 1,100,000 sorted cells and 10%, 30% or 50% RNA. The source is a human donor in good health. Some libraries in this study had Jurkat cell RNA spiked in. This sequence joins TRBV11-2 and TRBJ1-3; perhaps TRBD1 as D (5 bases). Source material: naive CD8+ T cells from blood, with Jurkat cell RNA spiked in. Subset reported: FACS-sorted CD8+CD4-CCR7+CD45RA+ naive T cells. CDR3 coding DNA: TGTGCCAGCAGCTTAGTAGAGGGGCTCTCTGGAAACACCATATATTTT. Its protein product is CASSLVEGLSGNTIYF. The whole variable domain, remainder taken from reference TRBV11-2 and TRBJ1-3, is EAGVAQSPRYKIIEKRQSVAFWCNPISGHATLYWYQQILGQGPKLLIQFQNNGVVDDSQLPKDRFSAERLKGVDSTLKIQPAKLEDSAVYLCASSLVEGLSGNTIYFGEGSWLTVV.